The source of this T cell receptor beta chain is a study of T cells expressing NK-cell markers. A 5'RACE template switching approach incorporating UMIs was used to make TCR beta cDNA. TCRdb reprocessed the 5' RACE reads and stores each CDR3 protein as one record, lacking DNA. This repertoire comprises around 470,000 distinct CDR3 sequences; its ten largest clones make up roughly 1.4%. Whole-study results and caveats: Of the CD8+ T cell pool in several donors, roughly 1.0-7.0% was accounted for by dominant NKG2C+ clonotypes.

A remark on this clonotype: Its target is not known.

This TCR came from a woman between 50 and 59 years old in good health. Specimen: blood T cells: a sorted CD56 or NKG2C T cell subset, CD4+ or CD8+ T cells, or bulk PBMC T cells (not recorded which).

The CDR3 reads CASSLGAGVEQPQHF. J is TRBJ1-5 and V is TRBV5-1; TCRdb gives TRBD1 as the D gene, but with no DNA this cannot be confirmed. Germline V CDR1 and CDR2: SGHRS, YFSETQ. The CDR3 length is 15 residues.